This T cell receptor beta chain emerged from a study of radiotherapy plus CTLA-4 blockade in lung cancer. Produced via immunoSEQ multiplex PCR; TCRdb's table is partial and in-frame only. The table includes 30,000 to 35,000 clones, 70% detected once. The sample holds a few counts of this clone. Germline V gene data show CDR1 as MGHDK and CDR2 as SYGVNS. The CDR3 loop spans 15 amino acids. V was trimmed by 6 bases and J by 1 base, leaving 15 bases between them. The rearrangement joins TRBV25-1 to TRBJ1-1, with D possibly TRBD1 on 5 matching bases. The sample here was peripheral blood, taken from a patient treated with radiotherapy plus ipilimumab. The origin of this receptor is a human donor with non-small cell lung cancer who had stable disease on radiotherapy plus ipilimumab. The CDR3 sequence is CASRPLTGKNTEAFF. CDR3 nucleotides: TGTGCCAGCAGACCCCTAACAGGCAAGAACACTGAAGCTTTCTTT.